This T cell receptor (beta chain) was identified in a study of cytomegalovirus exposure and HLA in healthy donors. The CDR3 spans 17 residues. Per the germline V gene, CDR1 is SEHNR and CDR2 is FQNEAQ (reference sequence). V gave up 6 bases and J gave up 6 bases; unmatched junction bases: 14. PCR primers comprised 60 Vbeta and 13 Jbeta primers. Sequencing was performed with immunoSEQ multiplex PCR; in TCRdb, only in-frame clones are kept and a portion is missing. The table lists around 300,000 clones, about 90% of them singletons. Overall study findings and caveats: Diagnosis of cytomegalovirus status made by the classifier reportedly showed high specificity and sensitivity.

Details on this clone: The antigen is not known.

This TCR was recovered from a woman younger than 30 in good health and CMV-seronegative. The sequenced sample was PBMCs. The V and J genes are TRBV7-9 and TRBJ2-2; 9 nucleotides match TRBD1. CDR3 amino acids: CASRTGTGREWAGELFF. The DNA for the CDR3 is TGTGCCAGCAGAACCGGGACAGGGCGTGAGTGGGCCGGGGAGCTGTTTTTT.